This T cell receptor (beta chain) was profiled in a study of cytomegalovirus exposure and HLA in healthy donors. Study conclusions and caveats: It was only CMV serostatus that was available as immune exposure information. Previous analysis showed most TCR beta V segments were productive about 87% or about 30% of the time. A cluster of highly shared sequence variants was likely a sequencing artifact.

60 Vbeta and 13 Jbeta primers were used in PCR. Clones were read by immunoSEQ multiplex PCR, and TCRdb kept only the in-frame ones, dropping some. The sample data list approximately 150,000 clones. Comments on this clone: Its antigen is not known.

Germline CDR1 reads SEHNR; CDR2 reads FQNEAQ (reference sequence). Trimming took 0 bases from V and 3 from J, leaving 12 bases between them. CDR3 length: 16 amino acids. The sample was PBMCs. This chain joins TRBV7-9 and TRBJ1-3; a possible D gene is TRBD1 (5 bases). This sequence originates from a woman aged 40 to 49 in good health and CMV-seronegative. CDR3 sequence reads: CASSLAGSRGGNTIYF. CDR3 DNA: TGTGCCAGCAGCTTAGCGGGGTCAAGGGGTGGAAACACCATATATTTT.